A single sample gave rise to the 14 T cell receptor beta chains below, sequenced in a study of blood T cell repertoires in COVID-19. Measured with immunoSEQ multiplex PCR; TCRdb has only the in-frame clones, and not every one. The table lists approximately 180,000 clones, 80% to 90% of them singletons. The sample comprised peripheral blood. The receptors originated from a woman in her 70s with COVID-19, enrolled during active disease.

The chain couples TRBV7-9 to TRBJ1-1, with D possibly TRBD1 on 6 matching bases. The CDR3 is 14 amino acids. The germline CDR1 and CDR2 sequences are SEHNR and FQNEAQ (reference sequence). Trimming removed 3 bases at V and 7 bases at J, with 15 bases between. The CDR3 DNA is TGTGCCAGCAGCTTTCACCAGACAGGCCATGAAGCTTTCTTT. Its protein is CASSFHQTGHEAFF.

This clone was seen once. This chain joins TRBV7-3 and TRBJ2-2; TRBD2 is a possible D gene (6 bases). Germline lookup yields CDR1 SGHTA and CDR2 FQGTGA. With 7 bases removed from V and 3 bases from J, the gap between germline ends came to 21 bases. The CDR3 runs 17 residues. The CDR3 nucleotides read TGTGCCAGCACACGAGGGCTTGGAGGGAGGTACACCGGGGAGCTGTTTTTT. This sequence encodes CASTRGLGGRYTGELFF.

This chain uses TRBV7-2 with TRBJ1-6; D gene uncertain. The ends were cut back, 1 base at V and 10 bases at J, with 11 bases in the middle. Germline V gene data show CDR1 as SGHTA and CDR2 as FQGNSA. CDR3 length: 14 residues. CDR3 sequence reads: CASSLVQAGSPLHF. DNA for the CDR3: TGTGCCAGCAGCTTAGTTCAAGCGGGGTCACCCCTCCACTTT.

V is TRBV29-1 and J is TRBJ2-3; 8 bases are shared with TRBD2. The CDR3 sequence is 13 residues long. V gave up 5 bases and J gave up 9 bases; unmatched junction bases: 10. CDR1 SQVTM and CDR2 ANQGSEA come from the germline V gene. This CDR3 reads CSVSSSGGGTQYF. CDR3 bases: TGCAGCGTTAGCAGTTCCGGGGGGGGGACGCAGTATTTT.

The V gene is TRBV9, the J gene TRBJ2-1; 11 nucleotides match TRBD2. V lost 4 bases to trimming and J lost 9 bases; unmatched junction nucleotides: 6. The CDR3 covers 14 residues. The germline V gene encodes CDR1 SGDLS and CDR2 YYNGEE. This chain's CDR3 is CASSLAGGGGEQFF. Here the CDR3 DNA reads TGTGCCAGCAGCTTAGCGGGAGGGGGGGGTGAGCAGTTCTTC.

The V gene is TRBV3-1 (or the pseudogene TRBV3-2), the J gene TRBJ2-3; 8 bases fit TRBD2. Germline V gene lookup returns CDR1 LGHDT and CDR2 YNNKEL (reference sequence). V shed 1 base and J 2 bases; nucleotides not matched to a gene: 2. The CDR3 sequence is 15 residues long. The CDR3 reads CASSQVSGTTDTQYF. The CDR3 DNA follows: TGTGCCAGCAGCCAAGTTAGCGGGACCACAGATACGCAGTATTTT.

The CDR3 DNA reads as TGTGCCAGCGCTAGGAGACTAGCGGGGCCCTACGAGCAGTACTTC. Its translation is CASARRLAGPYEQYF. The chain is built from TRBV2 and TRBJ2-7; TRBD2 agrees at 11 bases. This CDR3 comprises 15 residues. The ends lost 8 bases at V and 2 bases at J; junction bases unmatched: 8. In germline, CDR1 is SNHLY, CDR2 FYNNEI.

The J gene is TRBJ2-5, the V gene TRBV29-1; possibly TRBD1 for D (5 bases). The germline V gene encodes CDR1 SQVTM and CDR2 ANQGSEA. The germline V and J ends were trimmed by 6 bases and 2 bases, with 13 bases remaining between them. This CDR3 has 13 amino acids. CDR3: CSVVGHGQETQYF. The CDR3 nucleotides read TGCAGCGTAGTTGGACACGGTCAAGAGACCCAGTACTTC. The full variable domain, in which reference TRBV29-1 and TRBJ2-5 provide the parts outside the CDR3, is SAVISQKPSRDICQRGTSLTIQCQVDSQVTMMFWYRQQPGQSLTLIATANQGSEATYESGFVIDKFPISRPNLTFSTLTVSNMSPEDSSIYLCSVVGHGQETQYFGPGTRLLVL.

About this clone itself: The identical CDR3 is also encoded by other nucleotide sequences in the sample. The CDR3 spells CASSSMGLAGPAGTQYF. The CDR3 DNA reads TGTGCCAGCAGCTCCATGGGGCTAGCGGGACCTGCGGGGACCCAGTACTTC. V usage is TRBV7-2 and J usage is TRBJ2-5; TRBD2 matches at 9 bases. Germline CDR1 reads SGHTA; CDR2 reads FQGNSA. The CDR3 has 17 residues. The junction had 16 bases not matched to a gene; V was cut back by 4 bases and J by 7 bases.

This chain links TRBV11-3 with TRBJ1-2; tentative D call: TRBD1 (6 bases). V lost 5 bases and J lost 8, with 18 bases in between. Germline V lookup: CDR1 SGHNT, CDR2 YENEEA. The CDR3 is made up of 14 amino acids. The CDR3 loop is CASSTSDRRRGYTF. CDR3 coding DNA: TGTGCCAGCAGCACTTCCGACAGGAGGCGAGGCTACACCTTC.

This clone was observed once. The genes are TRBV19 and TRBJ2-3, with 7 bases lining up with TRBD2. Looked up from germline, CDR1 is LNHDA and CDR2 is SQIVND (reference sequence). Unmatched junction bases numbered 6, after V lost 6 bases and J lost 3 bases. This CDR3 is 14 amino acids long. The CDR3 DNA reads TGTGCCAGTAGCGGGGAGGGGTGGACAGATACGCAGTATTTT. Amino acids: CASSGEGWTDTQYF.

This rearrangement joins TRBV28 to TRBJ2-3, with TRBD2 matching over 7 bases. CDR3 length equals 15 residues. Unmatched junction bases numbered 3, after V lost 2 bases and J lost 1 base. CDR1 MDHEN and CDR2 SYDVKM come from the germline V gene. CDR3 bases: TGTGCCAGCAGTTTAATTGGGGGGGGCACAGATACGCAGTATTTT. This codes for CASSLIGGGTDTQYF.

This sequence joins TRBV19 and TRBJ1-1, with no clear D. CDR1 and CDR2 (germline): LNHDA, SQIVND (reference sequence). This CDR3 is built from 13 residues. The V and J ends lost 4 bases and 0 bases respectively, with 6 bases between them. CDR3 nucleotide sequence: TGTGCCAGTAGTACCCAGATGAACACTGAAGCTTTCTTT. Translation: CASSTQMNTEAFF. Full variable domain (missing parts from reference TRBV19 and TRBJ1-1): DGGITQSPKYLFRKEGQNVTLSCEQNLNHDAMYWYRQDPGQGLRLIYYSQIVNDFQKGDIAEGYSVSREKKESFPLTVTSAQKNPTAFYLCASSTQMNTEAFFGQGTRLTVV.

This chain connects TRBV6-5 to TRBJ1-4; a possible D gene is TRBD1 (6 bases). The CDR3 is made up of 14 amino acids. V was trimmed by 6 bases and J by 5 bases, leaving 13 bases between them. Germline V gene lookup returns CDR1 MNHEY and CDR2 SVGAGI. As DNA, the CDR3 is TGTGCCAGCAGCACACAGGGAATAAATGAAAAACTGTTTTTT. It encodes CASSTQGINEKLFF.